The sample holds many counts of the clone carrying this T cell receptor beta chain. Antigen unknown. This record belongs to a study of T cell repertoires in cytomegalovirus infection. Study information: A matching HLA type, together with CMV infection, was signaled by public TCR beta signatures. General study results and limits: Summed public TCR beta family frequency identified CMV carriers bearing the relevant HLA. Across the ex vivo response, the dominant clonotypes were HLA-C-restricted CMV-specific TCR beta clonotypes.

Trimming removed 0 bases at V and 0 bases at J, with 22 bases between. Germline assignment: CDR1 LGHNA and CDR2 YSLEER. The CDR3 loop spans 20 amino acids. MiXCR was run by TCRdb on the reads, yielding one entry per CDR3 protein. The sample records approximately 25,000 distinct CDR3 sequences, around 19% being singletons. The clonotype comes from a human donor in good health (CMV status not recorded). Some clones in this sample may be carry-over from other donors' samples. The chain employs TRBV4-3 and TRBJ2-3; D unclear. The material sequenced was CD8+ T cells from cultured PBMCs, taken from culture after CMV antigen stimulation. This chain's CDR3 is CASSQDPGPPLLPSTDTQYF. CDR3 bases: TGCGCCAGCAGCCAAGATCCCGGACCACCTCTCCTGCCTAGCACAGATACGCAGTATTTT.